Shown below are 16 T cell receptor beta chains from a single sample sequenced in a study of blood T cell repertoires in COVID-19. The method was immunoSEQ multiplex PCR; TCRdb's version includes in-frame clones alone and lacks a portion of them. This table holds some 390,000 clones, over 75% found once. Material: peripheral blood. These receptors all come from a woman aged 60-75 years with COVID-19, enrolled during active disease.

The V and J genes are TRBV11-2 and TRBJ1-3; D remains unclear. CDR1 is SGHAT and CDR2 is FQNNGV in the germline V gene. This CDR3 is built from 13 residues. V lost 5 bases, J lost 7 bases, and 12 bases lay in between. In nucleotides, the CDR3 is TGTGCCAGCAGCCCGGCCAGAGGGAACACCATATATTTT. Encoded protein: CASSPARGNTIYF.

V and J are TRBV5-1 and TRBJ2-3; 10 bases fit TRBD2. The CDR3 has 15 residues. The V and J ends lost 4 bases and 3 bases, in that order; junction bases with no gene match: 5. The germline V gene encodes CDR1 SGHRS and CDR2 YFSETQ. CDR3 DNA sequence: TGCGCCAGCAGCCCACTAGCGGGGATGACAGATACGCAGTATTTT. Amino acids: CASSPLAGMTDTQYF.

CDR3 nucleotide sequence: TGCGCCAGCAGCTTGGTTGGTAGCCCGTCCTCCTACGAGCAGTACTTC. The encoded protein is CASSLVGSPSSYEQYF. The J gene is TRBJ2-7, the V gene TRBV5-1; D is unresolved. The CDR3 spans 16 residues. Germline V gene lookup returns CDR1 SGHRS and CDR2 YFSETQ. V was cut by 0 bases and J by 0 bases, with 13 bases left in between.

A few counts support this clone. The rearrangement joins TRBV7-9 to TRBJ2-2; 8 bases are a match to TRBD2. The V gene end was trimmed by 1 base and the J gene end by 4 bases; junction bases not matched to a gene: 14. Germline V gene sequence: CDR1 SEHNR, CDR2 FQNEAQ (reference sequence). The CDR3 extends over 19 amino acids. As DNA, the CDR3 is TGTGCCAGCAGCTTAGTGGGCCTTATGCGGGGGGCGAGCACCGGGGAGCTGTTTTTT. This sequence encodes CASSLVGLMRGASTGELFF.

The chain couples TRBV3-1 (or the pseudogene TRBV3-2) to TRBJ1-2; 9 bases match TRBD1. The CDR3 covers 14 residues. Germline loops: CDR1 LGHDT, CDR2 YNNKEL (reference sequence). The J segment lost 8 bases and the V segment lost 1 base, leaving 5 bases of the junction unmatched. The CDR3 DNA sequence: TGTGCCAGCAGCCAAGGGTCGGGACAGGGCGGCTACACCTTC. Its protein product is CASSQGSGQGGYTF.

The chain has TRBV25-1 and TRBJ1-2; D uncertain. With 5 bases removed from V and 3 bases from J, the gap between germline ends came to 13 bases. CDR1 is MGHDK, CDR2 SYGVNS, per germline. This CDR3 has 14 residues. The CDR3 nucleotides read TGTGCCAGCAGTTTTGCCTCCGGTTACTATGGCTACACCTTC. This encodes CASSFASGYYGYTF.

This chain uses TRBV30 with TRBJ1-6; D is unresolved. V was cut by 6 bases and J by 2 bases, with 14 bases left in between. Germline V lookup: CDR1 GTSNPN, CDR2 SVGIG (reference sequence). CDR3 length equals 15 residues. The chain's CDR3 is CACPSGDAYNSPLHF. Written as DNA, the CDR3 is TGTGCCTGCCCAAGCGGGGATGCCTATAATTCACCCCTCCACTTT.

This clone was picked up one time. The V call is TRBV27, the J call TRBJ1-6, with 10 bases identical to TRBD1. V was clipped by 5 bases and J by 4 bases; unmatched bases: 11. The CDR3 is made up of 18 amino acids. The V gene's germline CDR1 is MNHEY and CDR2 SMNVEV (reference sequence). CDR3 in DNA: TGTGCCAGCAGTCCCGGGACAGGGGCCCCACCTTATAATTCACCCCTCCACTTT. Translated: CASSPGTGAPPYNSPLHF.

The chain couples TRBV18 to TRBJ2-1, with TRBD1 matching over 9 bases. Germline CDR1 is KGHSH and CDR2 is LQKENI. There are 18 residues in the CDR3. V was pared by 6 bases and J by 0 bases, with 12 bases of the junction left unmatched. This CDR3 reads CASSNTGTGLDSYNEQFF. The CDR3 DNA follows: TGTGCCAGCTCGAATACCGGGACAGGGTTAGACTCCTACAATGAGCAGTTCTTC.

The chain carries TRBV30 and TRBJ1-6; D is ambiguous. The germline CDR1 and CDR2 sequences are GTSNPN and SVGIG (reference sequence). V was shortened by 3 bases and J by 7 bases, with 16 bases between the two germline ends. This CDR3 has 15 amino acids. The DNA of the CDR3 is TGTGCCTGGAGCGGAGTAAGTCGCCCGAATTCACCCCTCCACTTT. This encodes CAWSGVSRPNSPLHF.

The sample holds one count of this clone. V usage is TRBV18 and J usage is TRBJ1-2, with D tentatively TRBD1 (6 bases). The germline V gene encodes CDR1 KGHSH and CDR2 LQKENI. This CDR3 spans 17 amino acids. Trimming stripped 6 bases from V and 0 bases from J, with 20 bases between. CDR3 sequence (DNA): TGTGCCAGCTCTCTTGAGGGACAAACCGTAGCTAACTATGGCTACACCTTC. Its protein is CASSLEGQTVANYGYTF.

V is TRBV19 and J is TRBJ1-5, with TRBD1 matching 7 bases. The V and J ends lost 1 base and 5 bases, in that order; junction bases with no gene match: 5. The CDR3 covers 15 residues. The germline CDR1 and CDR2 sequences are LNHDA and SQIVND (reference sequence). This CDR3 reads CASSIGGQVYQPQHF. As DNA, the CDR3 is TGTGCCAGTAGTATAGGAGGACAGGTCTATCAGCCCCAGCATTTT.

This clone appeared a single time. The rearrangement joins TRBV24-1 to TRBJ2-2; the D gene is possibly TRBD1 (6 bases). This CDR3 comprises 16 residues. In germline, CDR1 is KGHDR, CDR2 SFDVKD. Trimming took 2 bases from V and 5 from J, leaving 14 bases between them. CDR3 nucleotides: TGTGCCACCAGTGATTCCCGGGACATTATTACCGGGGAGCTGTTTTTT. As protein: CATSDSRDIITGELFF.

The gene calls are TRBV18 and TRBJ2-7; possible D gene TRBD2, 6 bases. The CDR3 extends over 14 amino acids. V was shortened by 3 bases and J by 0 bases, with 9 bases between the two germline ends. Per germline, CDR1 KGHSH and CDR2 LQKENI. CDR3 residues: CASSPGRSSYEQYF. In DNA form, the CDR3 reads TGTGCCAGCTCACCTGGGAGGAGCTCCTACGAGCAGTACTTC.

The chain recombines TRBV18 with TRBJ1-4, with 7 bases matching TRBD1. Germline loops: CDR1 KGHSH, CDR2 LQKENI. The CDR3 is 15 amino acids. J lost 2 bases, V lost 4 bases, and 4 bases had no gene match. CDR3: CASSQGALTNEKLFF. Here the CDR3 DNA reads TGTGCCAGCTCACAGGGGGCTCTGACTAATGAAAAACTGTTTTTT.

The chain links TRBV7-2 to TRBJ1-5; no clear D. CDR3 length: 14 residues. CDR1 SGHTA and CDR2 FQGNSA come from the germline V gene. The V end lost 6 bases, the J end lost 4 bases, and 13 bases lay between the germline ends. DNA for the CDR3: TGTGCCAGCAGTACACTTGGAGGGAATCAGCCCCAGCATTTT. Amino acid sequence: CASSTLGGNQPQHF.